This T cell receptor beta chain was profiled in a study of CD8 T cells in Susac syndrome. Across the whole study: At the time of blood draw, patients with Susac syndrome were therapy-naive, receiving corticosteroids, or receiving intravenous immunoglobulin alone.

The authors carried out high-throughput sequencing of TCR beta. They applied it to CD8+ and CD4+ T cells obtained from blood. Recently defined diagnostic criteria for definite or probable disease were fulfilled by Susac syndrome patients. The CDR3 runs to 11 residues. CDR1 and CDR2 (germline): SGHTA, FQGNSA. The V gene lost 9 bases and the J gene lost 9 bases, with 9 bases spanning the gap. Reverse transcription of roughly 0.5 to 1 ug RNA was carried out with random hexamers. Amplification of TCR beta CDR3 was carried out by immunoSEQ multiplex PCR, which covered 54 Vbeta and 13 Jbeta segments. Via MiXCR, TCRdb re-called the immunoSEQ multiplex PCR reads, giving one row per CDR3 protein. There are 200,000 to 250,000 distinct CDR3 sequences in the sample; 94% occur only once, and 0.15% to 0.2% lies in the top ten.

V gene TRBV7-2 combines with J gene TRBJ1-6; D is ambiguous. The sample comprised CD4+ T cells from PBMCs. This TCR was recovered from a human donor with Susac syndrome. CDR3 sequence: CASGQRSPLHF. Written as DNA, the CDR3 is TGTGCCAGTGGTCAGCGTTCACCCCTCCACTTT.